One sample yielded the 10 T cell receptor beta chains listed below, sequenced in a study of T cell changes during pregnancy in multiple sclerosis. Profiled with immunoSEQ multiplex PCR; TCRdb holds only in-frame clones, not every one. The sample records around 56,000 clones, roughly 94% being singletons. Sequences were derived from CD8+ T cells from peripheral blood mononuclear cells, sampled after pregnancy. The receptors stem from a female donor with multiple sclerosis, enrolled in a pregnancy study.

This chain connects TRBV27 to TRBJ1-2, with 10 bases aligning to TRBD1. CDR1 and CDR2 from the germline V gene are MNHEY and SMNVEV (reference sequence). The V gene end was trimmed by 3 bases and the J gene end by 6 bases; junction bases not matched to a gene: 1. This CDR3 has 13 amino acids. CDR3 region: CASSFGTGDGYTF. The CDR3 coding sequence is TGTGCCAGCAGTTTCGGGACAGGGGATGGCTACACCTTC.

The V call is TRBV30, the J call TRBJ2-1; 8 bases match TRBD2. V was clipped by 4 bases and J by 8 bases; unmatched bases: 13. This CDR3 has 15 amino acids. Germline V gene lookup returns CDR1 GTSNPN and CDR2 SVGIG (reference sequence). The CDR3 sequence: CAWTCPGLECHEQFF. DNA of the CDR3: TGTGCCTGGACTTGCCCGGGACTAGAATGCCATGAGCAGTTCTTC.

The chain links TRBV15 to TRBJ2-2, with 8 bases matching TRBD1. The germline gives CDR1 LNHNV, CDR2 YYDKDF (reference sequence). The CDR3 has 16 residues. Trimming took 0 bases from V and 5 from J; bases not matched to a gene: 5. The CDR3 sequence: CATSRDRTGRTGELFF. CDR3 DNA sequence: TGTGCCACCAGCAGAGATAGGACAGGGCGGACCGGGGAGCTGTTTTTT.

The gene calls are TRBV27 and TRBJ2-3; perhaps TRBD1 as D (5 bases). This CDR3 has 12 amino acids. V gave up 6 bases and J gave up 5 bases, with 9 bases separating them. The V gene's germline CDR1 is MNHEY and CDR2 SMNVEV (reference sequence). CDR3: CASRGRGDTQYF. The CDR3 DNA reads TGTGCCAGCAGAGGAAGGGGAGATACGCAGTATTTT.

This rearrangement joins TRBV5-1 to TRBJ1-1, with D hard to call. This CDR3 spans 11 amino acids. V lost 4 bases to trimming and J lost 4 bases, with 5 bases between them. CDR1 and CDR2 (germline): SGHRS, YFSETQ. CDR3 coding DNA: TGCGCCAGCAGCGCGGCCACTGAAGCTTTCTTT. This gives the protein CASSAATEAFF.

The gene calls are TRBV29-1 and TRBJ2-7, with D possibly being TRBD2 (5 bases). The CDR3 length is 13 residues. Trimming left V 1 base short and J 3 bases short, with 10 bases between. Germline values: CDR1 SQVTM, CDR2 ANQGSEA. CDR3 amino acids: CSVEVSTSYEQYF. The CDR3 DNA reads as TGCAGCGTTGAAGTGAGTACTAGCTACGAGCAGTACTTC.

The chain combines TRBV9 with TRBJ2-2; D is possibly TRBD1 (7 bases). Trimming took off 3 bases at V and 6 bases at J, with 18 bases between the two ends. Germline CDR1 is SGDLS and CDR2 is YYNGEE. The length of the CDR3 is 16 residues. DNA of the CDR3: TGTGCCAGCAGCGCGGGGGACAGAGGTCTACCCGGGGAGCTGTTTTTT. Its protein product is CASSAGDRGLPGELFF.

This clone is a singleton in its sample. This sequence joins TRBV7-9 and TRBJ2-5; D remains unclear. V lost 3 bases, J lost 2 bases, and 7 bases lay in between. The CDR3 has 13 amino acids. Germline CDR1 is SEHNR and CDR2 is FQNEAQ (reference sequence). The CDR3 loop reads CASSFTEQETQYF. The CDR3 region has the DNA TGTGCCAGCAGCTTCACGGAGCAAGAGACCCAGTACTTC.

The chain has TRBV25-1 and TRBJ1-2; 11 bases fit TRBD1. The CDR3 has 13 amino acids. Trimming took 6 bases from V and 7 from J; bases not matched to a gene: 4. The germline V gene encodes CDR1 MGHDK and CDR2 SYGVNS. The CDR3 protein is CASRGQGAVGYTF. CDR3 sequence (DNA): TGTGCCAGCAGAGGACAGGGGGCCGTTGGCTACACCTTC.

The chain carries TRBV9 and TRBJ1-3; maybe TRBD1 (6 bases). V shed 4 bases and J shed 2 bases, with 28 bases lying between them. The CDR3 sequence is 20 residues long. The germline gives CDR1 SGDLS, CDR2 YYNGEE. The CDR3 bases are TGTGCCAGCAGCATACGAAGGGGGACTAACCCCTCGAGCCCTGGAAACACCATATATTTT. It translates to CASSIRRGTNPSSPGNTIYF.